The text below deals with one T cell receptor (delta chain). A far larger clone differs by one base, so this is likely a read error. Within the sample, other DNA sequences also encode this same CDR3. The sample belongs to a study of gamma-delta T cells after stem cell transplantation. TCRdb redid clone calling on the RT-PCR reads using CATT. This sample has 11,000 or so delta-chain clones, with roughly 1.3% found just once. This sequence was found in a human donor. It is not recorded whose cells these are; they may come from a transplant donor. Sequenced: gamma-delta T cells.

The CDR3 coding sequence is TGCGCCTGTGACGCCTTACTGGGGGCCAGCACCGATAAACTCATCTTT. Translating gives CACDALLGASTDKLIF. J is TRDJ1 and V is TRDV2; 8 positions agree with TRDD3. From germline, CDR1 is GEAIGNYY and CDR2 EKD. The length of the CDR3 is 16 residues.